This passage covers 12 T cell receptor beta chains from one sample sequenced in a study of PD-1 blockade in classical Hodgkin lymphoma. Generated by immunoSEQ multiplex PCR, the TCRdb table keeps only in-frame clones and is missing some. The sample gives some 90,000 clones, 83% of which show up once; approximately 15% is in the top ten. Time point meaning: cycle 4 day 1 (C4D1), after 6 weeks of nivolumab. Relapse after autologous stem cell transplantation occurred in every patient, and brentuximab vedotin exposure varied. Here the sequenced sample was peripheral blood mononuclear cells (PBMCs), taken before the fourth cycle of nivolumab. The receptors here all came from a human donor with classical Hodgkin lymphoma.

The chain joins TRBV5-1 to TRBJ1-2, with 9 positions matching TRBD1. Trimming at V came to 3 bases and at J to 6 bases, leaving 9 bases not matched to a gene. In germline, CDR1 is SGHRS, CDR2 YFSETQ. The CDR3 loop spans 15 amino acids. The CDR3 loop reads CASSWRDRERDGYTF. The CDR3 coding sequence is TGCGCCAGCAGCTGGAGGGACAGGGAGAGGGATGGCTACACCTTC.

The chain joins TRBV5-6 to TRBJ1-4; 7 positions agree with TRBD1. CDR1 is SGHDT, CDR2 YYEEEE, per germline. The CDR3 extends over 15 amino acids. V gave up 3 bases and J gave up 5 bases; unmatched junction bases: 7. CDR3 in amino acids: CASSSSTGTNEKLFF. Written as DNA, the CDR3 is TGTGCCAGCAGCTCCTCGACAGGGACCAATGAAAAACTGTTTTTT.

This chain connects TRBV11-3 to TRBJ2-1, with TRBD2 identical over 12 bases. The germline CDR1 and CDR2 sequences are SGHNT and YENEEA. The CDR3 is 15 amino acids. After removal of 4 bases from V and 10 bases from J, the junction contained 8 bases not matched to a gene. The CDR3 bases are TGTGCCAGCAGCTCGTCTAGCGGGAGGGCCTTGGAGCAGTTCTTC. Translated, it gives CASSSSSGRALEQFF.

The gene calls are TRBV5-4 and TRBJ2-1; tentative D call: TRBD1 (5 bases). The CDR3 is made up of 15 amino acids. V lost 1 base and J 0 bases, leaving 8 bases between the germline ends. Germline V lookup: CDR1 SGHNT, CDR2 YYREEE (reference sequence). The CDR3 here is CASSLWGGSYNEQFF. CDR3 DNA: TGTGCCAGCAGCTTGTGGGGCGGCTCCTACAATGAGCAGTTCTTC.

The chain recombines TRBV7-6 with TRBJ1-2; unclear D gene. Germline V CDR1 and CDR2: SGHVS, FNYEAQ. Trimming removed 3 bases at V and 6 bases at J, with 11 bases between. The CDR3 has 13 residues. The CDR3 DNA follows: TGTGCCAGCAGCTTGGGGAGGGTGAATGGCTACACCTTC. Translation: CASSLGRVNGYTF.

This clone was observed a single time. DNA for the CDR3: TGTGCCTGGGAGGGGTGGGAAGGTGGCATTCAGTACTTC. This gives the protein CAWEGWEGGIQYF. This sequence joins TRBV30 and TRBJ2-4; perhaps D is TRBD1 or TRBD2 (5 bases each). The CDR3 runs 13 residues. Trimming took 5 bases from V and 9 from J, leaving 17 bases between them. Germline CDR1 GTSNPN, CDR2 SVGIG (reference sequence).

Here the CDR3 reads CASSLIQGADAFF. CDR3 DNA sequence: TGTGCCAGCAGCTTAATTCAGGGGGCGGATGCTTTCTTT. J is TRBJ1-1 and V is TRBV7-9, with TRBD1 matching 8 bases. Germline V CDR1 and CDR2: SEHNR, FQNEAQ (reference sequence). The V segment lost 2 bases and the J segment 11 bases; nucleotides outside the gene matches: 7. The CDR3 consists of 13 residues.

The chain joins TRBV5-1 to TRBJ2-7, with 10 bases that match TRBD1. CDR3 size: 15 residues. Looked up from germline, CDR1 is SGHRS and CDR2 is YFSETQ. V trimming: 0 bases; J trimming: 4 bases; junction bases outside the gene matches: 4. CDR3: CASSLVTGGGYEQYF. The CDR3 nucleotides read TGCGCCAGCAGCTTGGTGACAGGGGGCGGTTACGAGCAGTACTTC.

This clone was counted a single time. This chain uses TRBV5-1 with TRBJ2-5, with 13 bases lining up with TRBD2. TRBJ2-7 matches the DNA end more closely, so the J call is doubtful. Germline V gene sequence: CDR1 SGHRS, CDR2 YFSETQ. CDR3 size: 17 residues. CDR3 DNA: TGCGCCAGCAGCTGGCCCACTAGCGGGAGGGAATCCTACGAGCAGTACTTC. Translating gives CASSWPTSGRESYEQYF.

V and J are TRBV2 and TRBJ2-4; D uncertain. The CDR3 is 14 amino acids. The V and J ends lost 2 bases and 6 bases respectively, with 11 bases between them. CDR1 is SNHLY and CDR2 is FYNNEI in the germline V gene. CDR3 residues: CASSEMGSTNIQYF. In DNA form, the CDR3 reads TGTGCCAGCAGTGAAATGGGCTCGACAAACATTCAGTACTTC.

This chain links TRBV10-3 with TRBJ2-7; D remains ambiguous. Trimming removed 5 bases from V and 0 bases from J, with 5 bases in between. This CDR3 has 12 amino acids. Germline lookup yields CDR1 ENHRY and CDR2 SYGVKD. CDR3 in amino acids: CAISRSSYEQYF. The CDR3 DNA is TGTGCCATCAGTCGAAGCTCCTACGAGCAGTACTTC.

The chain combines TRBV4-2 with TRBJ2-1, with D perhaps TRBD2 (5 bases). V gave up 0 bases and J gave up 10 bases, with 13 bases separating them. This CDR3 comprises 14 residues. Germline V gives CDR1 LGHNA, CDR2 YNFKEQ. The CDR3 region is CASSQDLLAREQFF. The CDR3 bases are TGTGCCAGCAGCCAAGATCTCCTAGCACGGGAGCAGTTCTTC.